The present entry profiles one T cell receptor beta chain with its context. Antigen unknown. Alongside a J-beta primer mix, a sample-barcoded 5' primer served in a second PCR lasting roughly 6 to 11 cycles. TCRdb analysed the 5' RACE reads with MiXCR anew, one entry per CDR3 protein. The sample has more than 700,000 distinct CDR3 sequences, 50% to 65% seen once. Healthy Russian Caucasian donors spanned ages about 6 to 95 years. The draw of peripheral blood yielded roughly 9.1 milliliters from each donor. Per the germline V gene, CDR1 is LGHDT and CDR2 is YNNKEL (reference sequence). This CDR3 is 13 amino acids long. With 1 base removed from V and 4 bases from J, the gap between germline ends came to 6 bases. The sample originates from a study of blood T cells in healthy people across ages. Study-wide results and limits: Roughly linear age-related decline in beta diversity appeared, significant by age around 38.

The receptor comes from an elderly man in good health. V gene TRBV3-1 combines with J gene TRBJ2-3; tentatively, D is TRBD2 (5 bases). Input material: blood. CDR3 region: CASSQAEADTQYF. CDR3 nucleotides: TGTGCCAGCAGCCAAGCGGAGGCAGATACGCAGTATTTT.